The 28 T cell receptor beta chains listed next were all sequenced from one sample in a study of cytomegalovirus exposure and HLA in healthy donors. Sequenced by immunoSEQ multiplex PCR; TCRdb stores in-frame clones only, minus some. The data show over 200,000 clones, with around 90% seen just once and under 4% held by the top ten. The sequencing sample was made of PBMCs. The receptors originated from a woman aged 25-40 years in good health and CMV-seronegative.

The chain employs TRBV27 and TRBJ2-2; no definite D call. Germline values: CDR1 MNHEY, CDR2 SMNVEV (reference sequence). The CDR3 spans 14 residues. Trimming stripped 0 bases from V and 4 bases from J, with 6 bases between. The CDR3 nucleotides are TGTGCCAGCAGTTTATCATTGGGCACCGGGGAGCTGTTTTTT. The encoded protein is CASSLSLGTGELFF.

CDR3 amino acids: CASSLGRGSNQPQHF. DNA for the CDR3: TGTGCCAGCAGCTTAGGCAGGGGTAGCAATCAGCCCCAGCATTTT. The chain links TRBV7-9 to TRBJ1-5; tentatively, D is TRBD1 (6 bases). V was clipped by 1 base and J by 0 bases, with 7 bases between them. CDR1 is SEHNR and CDR2 is FQNEAQ in the germline V gene (reference sequence). CDR3 length: 15 amino acids. Filled out from reference TRBV7-9 and TRBJ1-5, the complete variable domain reads DTGVSQNPRHKITKRGQNVTFRCDPISEHNRLYWYRQTLGQGPEFLTYFQNEAQLEKSRLLSDRFSAERPKGSFSTLEIQRTEQGDSAMYLCASSLGRGSNQPQHFGDGTRLSIL.

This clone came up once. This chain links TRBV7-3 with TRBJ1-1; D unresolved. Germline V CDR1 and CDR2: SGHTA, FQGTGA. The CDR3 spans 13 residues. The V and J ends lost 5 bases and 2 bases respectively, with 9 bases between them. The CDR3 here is CASSPPGNTEAFF. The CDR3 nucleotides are TGTGCCAGCAGCCCTCCGGGCAACACTGAAGCTTTCTTT. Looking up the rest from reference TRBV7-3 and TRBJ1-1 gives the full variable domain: GAGVSQTPSNKVTEKGKYVELRCDPISGHTALYWYRQSLGQGPEFLIYFQGTGAADDSGLPNDRFFAVRPEGSVSTLKIQRTERGDSAVYLCASSPPGNTEAFFGQGTRLTVV.

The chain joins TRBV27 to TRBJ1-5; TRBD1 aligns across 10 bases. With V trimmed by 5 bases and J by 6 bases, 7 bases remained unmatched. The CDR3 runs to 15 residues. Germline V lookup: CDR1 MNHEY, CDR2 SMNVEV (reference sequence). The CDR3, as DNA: TGTGCCAGCAGTCTCCGGACAGGGGGGGGTCAGCCCCAGCATTTT. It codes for CASSLRTGGGQPQHF.

The CDR3 is CASSPSRDSLPGYGYTF. The CDR3 DNA sequence: TGTGCCAGCTCACCATCGCGGGACAGCCTGCCTGGCTATGGCTACACCTTC. The V and J genes are TRBV18 and TRBJ1-2, with 7 bases fitting TRBD1. V was pared by 2 bases and J by 4 bases, with 13 bases of the junction left unmatched. Germline V gene sequence: CDR1 KGHSH, CDR2 LQKENI. CDR3 size: 17 residues.

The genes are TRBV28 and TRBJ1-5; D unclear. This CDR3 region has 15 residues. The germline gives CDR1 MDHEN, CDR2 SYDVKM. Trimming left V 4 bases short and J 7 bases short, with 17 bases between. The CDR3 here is CASSSREWSSQPQHF. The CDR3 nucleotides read TGTGCCAGCAGTTCTAGAGAGTGGTCAAGCCAGCCCCAGCATTTT.

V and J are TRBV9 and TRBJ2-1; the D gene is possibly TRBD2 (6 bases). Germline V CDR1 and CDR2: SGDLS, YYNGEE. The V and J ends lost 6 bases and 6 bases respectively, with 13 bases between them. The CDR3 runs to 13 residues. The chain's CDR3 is CASNPRDSNEQFF. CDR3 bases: TGTGCCAGCAACCCCCGGGACTCCAATGAGCAGTTCTTC.

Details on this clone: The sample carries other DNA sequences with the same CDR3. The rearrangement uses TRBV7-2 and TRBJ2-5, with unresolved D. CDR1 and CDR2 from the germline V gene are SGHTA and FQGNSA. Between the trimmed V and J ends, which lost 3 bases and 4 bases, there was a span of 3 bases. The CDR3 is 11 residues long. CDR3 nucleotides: TGTGCCAGCAGCTTGTCAGAGACCCAGTACTTC. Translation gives CASSLSETQYF.

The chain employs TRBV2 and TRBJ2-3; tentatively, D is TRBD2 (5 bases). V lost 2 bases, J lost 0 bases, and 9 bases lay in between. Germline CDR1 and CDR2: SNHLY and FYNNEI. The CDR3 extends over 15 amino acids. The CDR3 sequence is CASSESGLSTDTQYF. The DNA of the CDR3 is TGTGCCAGCAGTGAATCTGGACTCAGCACAGATACGCAGTATTTT. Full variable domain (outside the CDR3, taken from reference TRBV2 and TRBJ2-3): EPEVTQTPSHQVTQMGQEVILRCVPISNHLYFYWYRQILGQKVEFLVSFYNNEISEKSEIFDDQFSVERPDGSNFTLKIRSTKLEDSAMYFCASSESGLSTDTQYFGPGTRLTVL.

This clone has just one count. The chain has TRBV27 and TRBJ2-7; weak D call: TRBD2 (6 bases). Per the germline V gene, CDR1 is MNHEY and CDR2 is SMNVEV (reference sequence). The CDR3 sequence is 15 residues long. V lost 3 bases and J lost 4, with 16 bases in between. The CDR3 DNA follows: TGTGCCAGCAGTTTCAAGGAGGGCCTCGGGTACGAGCAGTACTTC. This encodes CASSFKEGLGYEQYF.

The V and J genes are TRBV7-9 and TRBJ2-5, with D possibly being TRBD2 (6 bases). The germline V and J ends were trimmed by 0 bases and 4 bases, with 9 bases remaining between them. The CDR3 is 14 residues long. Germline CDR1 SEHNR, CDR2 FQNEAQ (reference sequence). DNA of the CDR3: TGTGCCAGCAGCTTAGCGGTGGGGGGAGAGACCCAGTACTTC. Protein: CASSLAVGGETQYF. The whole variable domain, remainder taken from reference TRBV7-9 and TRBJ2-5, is DTGVSQNPRHKITKRGQNVTFRCDPISEHNRLYWYRQTLGQGPEFLTYFQNEAQLEKSRLLSDRFSAERPKGSFSTLEIQRTEQGDSAMYLCASSLAVGGETQYFGPGTRLLVL.

CDR3: CASSLDAGLAGALYQETQYF. The CDR3, as DNA: TGTGCCAGCAGCTTAGATGCCGGACTAGCGGGAGCTTTGTACCAAGAGACCCAGTACTTC. This rearrangement joins TRBV11-3 to TRBJ2-5; 13 nucleotides line up with TRBD2. Per the germline V gene, CDR1 is SGHNT and CDR2 is YENEEA. Unmatched junction bases numbered 10, after V lost 0 bases and J lost 0 bases. The CDR3 runs 20 residues. Together with reference TRBV11-3 and TRBJ2-5, the CDR3 gives the full variable domain: EAGVVQSPRYKIIEKKQPVAFWCNPISGHNTLYWYLQNLGQGPELLIRYENEEAVDDSQLPKDRFSAERLKGVDSTLKIQPAELGDSAVYLCASSLDAGLAGALYQETQYFGPGTRLLVL.

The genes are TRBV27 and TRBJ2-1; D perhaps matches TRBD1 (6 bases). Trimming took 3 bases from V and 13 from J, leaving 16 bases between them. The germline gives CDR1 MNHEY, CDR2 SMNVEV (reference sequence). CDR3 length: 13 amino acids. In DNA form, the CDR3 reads TGTGCCAGCAGTTTTCAACCTTACAGGGACCAGTTCTTC. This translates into CASSFQPYRDQFF.

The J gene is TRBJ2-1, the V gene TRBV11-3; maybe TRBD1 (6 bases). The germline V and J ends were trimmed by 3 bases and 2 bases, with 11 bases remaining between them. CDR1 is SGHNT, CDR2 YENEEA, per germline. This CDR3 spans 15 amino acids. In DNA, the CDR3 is TGTGCCAGCAGCTTCGACAGGAGCCCCTACAATGAGCAGTTCTTC. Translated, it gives CASSFDRSPYNEQFF.

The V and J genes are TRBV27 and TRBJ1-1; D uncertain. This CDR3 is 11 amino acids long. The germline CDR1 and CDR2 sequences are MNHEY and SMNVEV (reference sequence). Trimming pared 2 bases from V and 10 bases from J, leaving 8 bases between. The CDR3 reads CASSLGNGAFF. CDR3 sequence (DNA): TGTGCCAGCAGTTTAGGGAATGGAGCTTTCTTT.

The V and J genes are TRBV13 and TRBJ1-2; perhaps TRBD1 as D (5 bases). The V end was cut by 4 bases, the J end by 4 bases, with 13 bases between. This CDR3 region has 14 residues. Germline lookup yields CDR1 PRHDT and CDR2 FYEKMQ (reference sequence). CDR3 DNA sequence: TGTGCCAGCAGCTCCCCGACAGAGGGCTATGGCTACACCTTC. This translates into CASSSPTEGYGYTF.

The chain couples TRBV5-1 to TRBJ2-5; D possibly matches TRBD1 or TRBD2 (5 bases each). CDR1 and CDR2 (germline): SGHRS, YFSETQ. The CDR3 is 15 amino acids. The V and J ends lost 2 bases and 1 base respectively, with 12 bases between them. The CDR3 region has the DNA TGCGCCAGCAGCTTAACTAGTGGGGGCCAAGAGACCCAGTACTTC. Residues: CASSLTSGGQETQYF.

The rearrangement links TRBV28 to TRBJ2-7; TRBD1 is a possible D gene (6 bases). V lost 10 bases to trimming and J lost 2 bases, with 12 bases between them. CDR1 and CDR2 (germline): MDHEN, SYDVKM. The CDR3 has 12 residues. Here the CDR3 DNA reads TGTGCCACCTCCCCAGGGGCCTACGAGCAGTACTTC. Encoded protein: CATSPGAYEQYF.

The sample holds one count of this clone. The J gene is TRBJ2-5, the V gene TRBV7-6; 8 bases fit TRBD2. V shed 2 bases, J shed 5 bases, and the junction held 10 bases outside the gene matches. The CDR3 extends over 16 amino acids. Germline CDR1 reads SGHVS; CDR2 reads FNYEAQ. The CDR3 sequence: CASSLRSRGTRETQYF. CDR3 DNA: TGTGCCAGCAGCTTACGTTCCCGGGGGACTAGGGAGACCCAGTACTTC.

CDR3 bases: TGTGCCAGCAGCGTAGGGAGGTCGAACTATGGCTACACCTTC. It encodes CASSVGRSNYGYTF. The chain combines TRBV9 with TRBJ1-2; D ambiguous. This CDR3 contains 14 residues. Germline loops: CDR1 SGDLS, CDR2 YYNGEE. Between the trimmed V and J ends, which lost 0 bases and 2 bases, there was a span of 8 bases. Together with reference TRBV9 and TRBJ1-2, the CDR3 gives the full variable domain: DSGVTQTPKHLITATGQRVTLRCSPRSGDLSVYWYQQSLDQGLQFLIQYYNGEERAKGNILERFSAQQFPDLHSELNLSSLELGDSALYFCASSVGRSNYGYTFGSGTRLTVV.

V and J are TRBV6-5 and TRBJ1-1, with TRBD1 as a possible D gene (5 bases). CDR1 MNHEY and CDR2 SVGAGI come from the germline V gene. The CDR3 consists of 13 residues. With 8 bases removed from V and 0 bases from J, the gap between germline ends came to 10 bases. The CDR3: CASLEGMNTEAFF. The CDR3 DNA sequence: TGTGCCAGCCTTGAGGGGATGAACACTGAAGCTTTCTTT.

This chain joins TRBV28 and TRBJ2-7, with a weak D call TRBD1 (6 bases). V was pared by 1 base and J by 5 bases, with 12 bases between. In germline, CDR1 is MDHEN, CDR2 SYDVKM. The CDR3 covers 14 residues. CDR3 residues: CASSLSTGRHEQYF. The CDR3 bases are TGTGCCAGCAGTTTATCCACAGGGCGCCACGAGCAGTACTTC.

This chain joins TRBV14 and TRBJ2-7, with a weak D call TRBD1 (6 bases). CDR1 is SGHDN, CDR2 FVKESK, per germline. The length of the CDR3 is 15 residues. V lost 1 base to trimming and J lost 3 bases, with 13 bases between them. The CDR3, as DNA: TGTGCCAGCAGCCAAGGTTTGGGACAATTCTACGAGCAGTACTTC. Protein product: CASSQGLGQFYEQYF.

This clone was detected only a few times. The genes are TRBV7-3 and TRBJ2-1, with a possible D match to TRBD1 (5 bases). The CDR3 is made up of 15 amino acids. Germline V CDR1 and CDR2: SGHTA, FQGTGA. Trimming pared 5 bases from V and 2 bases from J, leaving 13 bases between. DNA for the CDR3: TGTGCCAGCAGCCCCTATGGGGCGGCCTACAATGAGCAGTTCTTC. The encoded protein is CASSPYGAAYNEQFF.

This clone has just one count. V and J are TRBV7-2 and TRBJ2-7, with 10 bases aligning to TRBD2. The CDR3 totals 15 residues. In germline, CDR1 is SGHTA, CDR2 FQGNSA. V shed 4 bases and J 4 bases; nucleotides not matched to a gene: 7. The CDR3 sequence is CASSSLAGVRYEQYF. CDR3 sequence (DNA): TGTGCCAGCAGCTCCCTAGCGGGAGTTAGGTACGAGCAGTACTTC.

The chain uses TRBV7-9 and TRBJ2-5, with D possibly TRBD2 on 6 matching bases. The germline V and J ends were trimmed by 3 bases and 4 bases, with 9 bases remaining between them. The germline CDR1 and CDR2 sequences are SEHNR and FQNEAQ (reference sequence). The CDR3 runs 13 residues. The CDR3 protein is CASSLTEGETQYF. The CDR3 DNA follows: TGTGCCAGCAGCTTGACGGAGGGAGAGACCCAGTACTTC.

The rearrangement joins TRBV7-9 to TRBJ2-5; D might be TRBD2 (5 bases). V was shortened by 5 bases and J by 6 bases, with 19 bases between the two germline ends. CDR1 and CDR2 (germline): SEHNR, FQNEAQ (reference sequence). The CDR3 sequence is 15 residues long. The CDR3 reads CASSVPTEGYKTQYF. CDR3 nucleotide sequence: TGTGCCAGCAGCGTACCTACAGAGGGTTATAAGACCCAGTACTTC. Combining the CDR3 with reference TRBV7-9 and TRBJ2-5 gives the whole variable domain DTGVSQNPRHKITKRGQNVTFRCDPISEHNRLYWYRQTLGQGPEFLTYFQNEAQLEKSRLLSDRFSAERPKGSFSTLEIQRTEQGDSAMYLCASSVPTEGYKTQYFGPGTRLLVL.

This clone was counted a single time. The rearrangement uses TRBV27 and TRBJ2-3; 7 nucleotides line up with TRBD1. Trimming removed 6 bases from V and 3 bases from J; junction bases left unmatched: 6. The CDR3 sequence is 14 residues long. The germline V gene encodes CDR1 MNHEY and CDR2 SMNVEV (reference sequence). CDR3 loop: CASSPGQRTDTQYF. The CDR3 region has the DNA TGTGCCAGCAGCCCGGGACAGCGAACAGATACGCAGTATTTT.